This TCR beta chain was obtained from a study of CD8 T cells in ankylosing spondylitis. MiXCR, run by TCRdb on the 5' RACE reads, gives a single entry per CDR3 protein. The sample consists of approximately 260,000 distinct CDR3 sequences, roughly 18% of them appearing once. In the case of this clonotype: Its antigen remains unidentified.

This CDR3 contains 14 residues. Per the germline V gene, CDR1 is SGHVS and CDR2 is FNYEAQ. The V end was cut by 2 bases, the J end by 6 bases, with 10 bases between. Overall study findings and caveats: A motif in TCR beta, a set of eight or nine highly homologous variants, appeared characteristic of ankylosing spondylitis blood. Earlier literature documents some of the motif variants in reactive arthritis synovial fluid and blood.

Sample: blood, either unsorted or a sorted T cell fraction (not recorded which). This rearrangement joins TRBV7-6 to TRBJ1-4, with a weak D call TRBD1 (5 bases). The sequence was collected from a male donor with ankylosing spondylitis or in good health (not recorded which). CDR3 sequence reads: CASSLRGGDEKLFF. CDR3 nucleotide sequence: TGTGCCAGCAGCTTACGGGGAGGGGATGAAAAACTGTTTTTT.